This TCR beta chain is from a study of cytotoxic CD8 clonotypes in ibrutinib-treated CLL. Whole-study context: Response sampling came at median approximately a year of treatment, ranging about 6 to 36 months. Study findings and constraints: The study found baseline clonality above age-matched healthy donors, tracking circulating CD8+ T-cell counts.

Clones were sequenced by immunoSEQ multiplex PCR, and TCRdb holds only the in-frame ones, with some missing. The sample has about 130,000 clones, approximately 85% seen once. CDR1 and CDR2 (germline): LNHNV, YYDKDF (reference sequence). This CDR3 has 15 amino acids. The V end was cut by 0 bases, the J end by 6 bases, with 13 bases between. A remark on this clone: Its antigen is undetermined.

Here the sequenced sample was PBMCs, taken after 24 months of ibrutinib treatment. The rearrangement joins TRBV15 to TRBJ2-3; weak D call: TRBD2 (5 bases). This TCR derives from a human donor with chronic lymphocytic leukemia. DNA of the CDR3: TGTGCCACCAGCAGAGATGTGATCGGCGGGGATACGCAGTATTTT. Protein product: CATSRDVIGGDTQYF.